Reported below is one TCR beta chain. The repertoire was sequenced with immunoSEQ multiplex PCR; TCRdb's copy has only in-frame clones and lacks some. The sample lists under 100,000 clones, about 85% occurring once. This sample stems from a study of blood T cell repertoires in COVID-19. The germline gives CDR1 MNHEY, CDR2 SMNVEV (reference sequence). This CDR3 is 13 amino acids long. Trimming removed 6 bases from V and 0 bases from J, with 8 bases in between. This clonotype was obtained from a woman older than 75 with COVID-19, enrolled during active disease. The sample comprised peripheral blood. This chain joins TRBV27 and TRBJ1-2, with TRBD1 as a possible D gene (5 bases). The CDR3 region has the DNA TGTGCCAGCAGAGGACACGCTAACTATGGCTACACCTTC. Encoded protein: CASRGHANYGYTF.